This paragraph reports one T cell receptor (beta chain). The target of this receptor is not known. One base away there is no much larger clone; base qualities are not given. The germline V gene (reference sequence) gives CDR1 as SEHNR and CDR2 as FQNEAQ. Relative to germline, V is missing 5 bases and J is missing 1 base, with 1 base of the junction outside any gene match. The CDR3 starts with the cysteine, ends with the phenylalanine, and has 13 residues. This entry keeps only the CDR3 DNA: 39 bases, framed from base 1. The data were obtained in a study of long-term antiretroviral therapy in people with HIV (dated by TCRdb to between 2021 and 2024). For the wider study: The earliest samples were collected approximately a decade before the 2015 WHO recommendation for immediate ART, a period when ART was typically delayed until CD4 counts fell. A retrospective serial study tested whether ART initiation and durable HIV suppression were associated with changes in peripheral blood TRB repertoire composition and diversity. A total of fewer than 200 cryopreserved PBMC samples were contributed to the cohort by 30 adults with confirmed HIV infection, with samples collected serially over a mean of approximately six years (range 1-12). Of the approximately 30 participants with HIV, eleven were female. No cross-contamination during QIAcube processing turned up in test extractions that ran a monoclonal T-cell line alongside 33 polyclonal samples. Findings and caveats that apply to the study as a whole: Starting ART was linked to a significant rise in TRB diversity, yet even after long-term ART the diversity remained significantly lower than in transplant donor controls. Owing to limited PBMC availability, only the TCR beta chain was sequenced, without alpha chain pairing. HIV repertoires had narrower CDR3 length ranges than controls, and the network structure suggested an antigen-experienced repertoire that shifted only slightly toward naive after ART. Because cell numbers in pre-ART samples were limited, unsorted PBMC were profiled instead of sorted CD4+ and CD8+ T cells. Expanded TRB clones identified before ART initiation dominated the repertoire across all time points, though the dominance fluctuated and decreased in many PLHIV after ART. Inferences about post-ART repertoire changes are limited because no data were available on ART adherence, viral resistance or therapy changes. The samples span the years 2004 to 2017, and the ART regimens used may be less effective than current regimens.

Sequencing of the TRB variable region was done with the immunoSEQ hsTCRB v3.0 assay at survey level resolution. The targeted TRB sequencing depth was roughly 40,000-50,000 T-cell genomes per sample. An Illumina MiSeq with a v3 150-cycle kit was used to sequence the pooled TRB libraries. The original methods were these. Analysis of repertoires was carried out in R inside a reproducible Nextflow workflow spanning QC, data transformation and analysis. LymphoSeq2, an R package for AIRR-Seq data exploration, was used to implement custom analyses. After excluding several samples that yielded fewer than 5000 total TRB sequences, some 190 HIV repertoires remained for analysis. Of the 188 retained HIV repertoires, under 65 were collected before and around 130 after ART initiation. Repertoires were downsampled to 5000 TRB nucleotide sequences, and summary statistics were averaged over 100 downsampling iterations. The analysis kept only TRB sequences whose CDR3 regions were at least seven amino acids long. Two measures captured diversity: a Shannon entropy-derived clonality score and the Gini coefficient. In the repertoire networks, any two of the top 5000 CDR3 amino acid sequences were linked whenever the two sequences differed by an edit distance of one. GLIPH2 predicted antigen specificity groups and MHC restriction for TRB CDR3 amino acid sequences. Known CMV, EBV, HIV or tissue antigen associations were flagged by matching CDR3 amino acid sequences against VDJdb and McPAS-TCR. Pre-ART, post-ART and control groups were compared with Wilcoxon signed-rank tests and Holm-Bonferroni correction. TCRdb took over this immuneACCESS table, retaining in-frame rearrangements with V and J assigned. Such tables are incomplete; in checked studies, under half of the missing clones stem from an unresolved V gene, and the remainder is unexplained. D and trimming were read from the DNA, whereas the V and J calls and clone size are those reported in that table. The sample table shows tens of thousands of clones, and 93% are seen once. Approximately 6.8% of the sample belongs to the ten largest clones.

Participants were included only if at least one PBMC sample before ART initiation and at least two post-ART samples were available. All participants with HIV were treated in the United States of America. Before DNA extraction, cryopreserved samples of roughly 0.85-10 million PBMC were thawed and washed. At the time of the earliest PBMC sample for each participant with HIV, ages ranged from roughly 23 to 60 years. PBMC samples from each participant spanned 1-4 timepoints before ART initiation and 2-8 timepoints after ART initiation, with a median of 7 samples. For every participant, serial HIV viral load, CD4+ T-cell count, ART history and demographic data were obtained. Genomic DNA was extracted from unsorted PBMC with a Qiagen kit on a QIAcube, processed in batches of 12 samples.

This chain joins TRBV7-9 to TRBJ1-1, and 7 junction bases match TRBD1. This clonotype was sampled from a woman in her forties with HIV. The sample was unsorted PBMCs, taken around 6.5 years after starting antiretroviral therapy. The DNA is TGTGCCAGCAGCAGGACAGGGAACACTGAAGCTTTCTTT. Translated, it gives CASSRTGNTEAFF.